This TCR beta chain comes out of a study of blood T cell repertoires in COVID-19. Germline V gene lookup returns CDR1 SQVTM and CDR2 ANQGSEA. This CDR3 region has 14 residues. V was pared by 4 bases and J by 5 bases, with 17 bases between. Generated by immunoSEQ multiplex PCR, the TCRdb table keeps only in-frame clones and is missing some. The sample comprises about 100,000 clones, almost 95% of which are singletons, and 5% to 6% rests with the top ten. This TCR was recovered from a man aged 50-60 years with active COVID-19. Input material: peripheral blood. V gene TRBV29-1 combines with J gene TRBJ1-1, with D possibly being TRBD1 (6 bases). This CDR3 is CSVGVGGQGTEAFF. In DNA, the CDR3 is TGCAGCGTTGGGGTTGGTGGGCAGGGGACTGAAGCTTTCTTT.